Included here is one T cell receptor (beta chain) sequence, with context. Survey level was the resolution at which the v3.0 immunoSEQ assay ran. Using immunoSEQ multiplex PCR, the repertoire was profiled, and TCRdb retains in-frame clones only, with some absent. The sample has around 7,900 clones, around 79% seen once; the top ten hold about 17%. These data are taken from a study of long-term antiretroviral therapy in people with HIV. The CDR3 is 13 residues long. Trimming took 4 bases from V and 7 from J; bases not matched to a gene: 3. Germline V gene sequence: CDR1 SEHNR, CDR2 FQNEAQ (reference sequence).

The source material was unsorted PBMCs, sampled 0.1 years after starting antiretroviral therapy. The J gene is TRBJ1-1, the V gene TRBV7-9; 10 nucleotides align to TRBD1. This sequence was found in a middle-aged man with HIV. The CDR3 reads CASSSRDRGEAFF. The DNA of the CDR3 is TGTGCCAGCAGCTCCCGGGACAGGGGTGAAGCTTTCTTT.